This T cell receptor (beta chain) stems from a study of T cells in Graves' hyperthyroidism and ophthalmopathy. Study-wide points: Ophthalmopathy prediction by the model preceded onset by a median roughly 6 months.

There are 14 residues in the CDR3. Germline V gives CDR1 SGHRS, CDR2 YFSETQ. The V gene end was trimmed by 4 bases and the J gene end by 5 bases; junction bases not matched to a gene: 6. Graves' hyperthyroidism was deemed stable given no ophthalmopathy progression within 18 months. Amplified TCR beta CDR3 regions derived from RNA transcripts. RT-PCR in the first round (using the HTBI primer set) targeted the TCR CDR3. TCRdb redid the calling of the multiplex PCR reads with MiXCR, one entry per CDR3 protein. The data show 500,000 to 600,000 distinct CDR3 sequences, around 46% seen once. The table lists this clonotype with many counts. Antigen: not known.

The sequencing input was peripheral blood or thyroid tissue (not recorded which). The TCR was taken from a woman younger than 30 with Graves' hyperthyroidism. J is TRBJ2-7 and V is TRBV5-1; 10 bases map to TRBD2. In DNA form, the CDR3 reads TGCGCCAGCAGCCTCAGCGGGAGGGCCAACGAGCAGTACTTC. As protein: CASSLSGRANEQYF.